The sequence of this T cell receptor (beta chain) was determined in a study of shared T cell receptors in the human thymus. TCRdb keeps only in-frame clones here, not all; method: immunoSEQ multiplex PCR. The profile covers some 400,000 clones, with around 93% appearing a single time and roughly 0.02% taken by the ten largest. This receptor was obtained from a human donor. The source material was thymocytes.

The CDR3: CATEAPSRVRWTQYF. The CDR3 DNA follows: TGTGCCACCGAGGCCCCGTCGAGGGTTCGATGGACCCAGTACTTC. The V call is TRBV2, the J call TRBJ2-5; weak D call: TRBD2 (5 bases). The germline V gene has CDR1 SNHLY and CDR2 FYNNEI. This CDR3 has 15 amino acids. V lost 10 bases and J lost 7, with 25 bases in between.